One sample yielded the 8 T cell receptor beta chains listed below, sequenced in a study of blood T cell repertoires in COVID-19. This table comes from immunoSEQ multiplex PCR, and its TCRdb copy is limited to in-frame clones, with some not included. The sample consists of hundreds of thousands of clones, over 80% of them appearing once. Sequenced material: PBMCs or T cells enriched from blood (not recorded which). These receptors were obtained from a man aged 50-60 years who had been exposed to COVID-19.

V usage is TRBV20-1 and J usage is TRBJ2-1, with 7 bases lining up with TRBD2. After removal of 8 bases from V and 10 bases from J, the junction contained 8 bases not matched to a gene. The length of the CDR3 is 11 residues. From germline, CDR1 is DFQATT and CDR2 SNEGSKA (reference sequence). This chain's CDR3 is CSHKGTIEQFF. In DNA, the CDR3 is TGCAGTCACAAAGGGACTATAGAGCAGTTCTTC.

The sample holds many counts of this clone. V gene TRBV9 combines with J gene TRBJ1-4; 7 positions agree with TRBD1. The V and J ends lost 0 bases and 8 bases, in that order; junction bases with no gene match: 13. Germline CDR1 SGDLS, CDR2 YYNGEE. The CDR3 loop spans 17 amino acids. CDR3 DNA: TGTGCCAGCAGCGTAGCCCCATCCCGACAGGGTGAGGAAAAACTGTTTTTT. This gives the protein CASSVAPSRQGEEKLFF. The entire variable domain, with the rest obtained from reference TRBV9 and TRBJ1-4, is as follows: DSGVTQTPKHLITATGQRVTLRCSPRSGDLSVYWYQQSLDQGLQFLIQYYNGEERAKGNILERFSAQQFPDLHSELNLSSLELGDSALYFCASSVAPSRQGEEKLFFGSGTQLSVL.

This rearrangement joins TRBV9 to TRBJ1-2; 12 bases fit TRBD1. Germline-derived CDR1 and CDR2 are SGDLS and YYNGEE. Trimming took 3 bases from V and 8 from J; bases not matched to a gene: 11. The CDR3 runs to 16 residues. CDR3 loop: CASSAGTGGDLVGYTF. The CDR3 bases are TGTGCCAGCAGCGCCGGGACAGGGGGCGATTTAGTCGGCTACACCTTC.

This chain joins TRBV11-2 and TRBJ2-7; maybe TRBD2 (5 bases). Trimming left V 1 base short and J 7 bases short, with 14 bases between. This CDR3 has 14 amino acids. CDR1 is SGHAT and CDR2 is FQNNGV in the germline V gene. The CDR3 sequence: CASSLVGGAEEQYF. The CDR3 DNA reads as TGTGCCAGCAGCTTAGTTGGAGGCGCCGAGGAGCAGTACTTC.

The rearrangement links TRBV5-1 to TRBJ2-2, with D possibly being TRBD1 (5 bases). Trimming stripped 1 base from V and 3 bases from J, with 10 bases between. The CDR3 sequence is 15 residues long. Germline V gene sequence: CDR1 SGHRS, CDR2 YFSETQ. DNA for the CDR3: TGCGCCAGCAGCTTGTTGCAGGGTCACACCGGGGAGCTGTTTTTT. The encoded protein is CASSLLQGHTGELFF.

The rearrangement links TRBV24-1 to TRBJ2-1, with TRBD2 matching 11 bases. The trim removed 9 bases at V and 7 bases at J, leaving 10 bases unmatched. From germline, CDR1 is KGHDR and CDR2 SFDVKD. The CDR3 is 15 residues long. This CDR3 reads CATSPASGRYNEQFF. The CDR3 DNA is TGTGCCACCTCCCCGGCTAGCGGGAGGTATAATGAGCAGTTCTTC.

The chain carries TRBV7-6 and TRBJ2-2; the match to TRBD1 covers 9 bases. V was clipped by 7 bases and J by 5 bases; unmatched bases: 14. Germline assignment: CDR1 SGHVS and CDR2 FNYEAQ. The CDR3 has 17 residues. The CDR3: CASTIYDGGQGTGELFF. The CDR3 DNA follows: TGTGCCAGCACCATCTACGACGGAGGACAGGGGACCGGGGAGCTGTTTTTT. The full variable domain, its missing parts supplied by reference TRBV7-6 and TRBJ2-2, is GAGVSQSPRYKVTKRGQDVALRCDPISGHVSLYWYRQALGQGPEFLTYFNYEAQQDKSGLPNDRFSAERPEGSISTLTIQRTEQRDSAMYRCASTIYDGGQGTGELFFGEGSRLTVL.

The chain combines TRBV7-9 with TRBJ1-2; 7 bases are shared with TRBD1. This CDR3 region has 15 residues. CDR1 is SEHNR and CDR2 is FQNEAQ in the germline V gene (reference sequence). Germline trimming cut 4 bases from V and 9 bases from J; bases unmatched to any gene: 14. The CDR3, as DNA: TGTGCCAGCAGCTCCGGTCACCGGGACAGCGACAGCTACACCTTC. It encodes CASSSGHRDSDSYTF.